This TCR beta chain stems from a study of OX40 agonist ivuxolimab in advanced cancers. General study points: Averaged across samples, CD8+ T cells carried more expanded clones than CD4+ did. In the 0.1 to 3.0 mg/kg range, CD4+ and CD8+ blood T cells had expanded clonally by week 6.

TCRdb keeps only in-frame clones here, not all; method: immunoSEQ multiplex PCR. The profile shows 70,000 to 85,000 clones, about 88% of them singletons. This clone was seen once. Its antigen remains unknown. Germline CDR1 SGHNT, CDR2 YYREEE (reference sequence). The germline V and J ends were trimmed by 3 bases and 5 bases, with 11 bases remaining between them. CDR3 size: 13 residues. The chain is built from TRBV5-4 and TRBJ1-1; D is perhaps TRBD1 (6 bases). This specimen consisted of CD4+ or CD8+ T cells sorted from blood, obtained in a trial of the OX40 agonist ivuxolimab. The receptor comes from an adult with an advanced solid tumor such as melanoma, head and neck, liver or kidney cancer. CDR3 amino acids: CASSSYQGTEAFF. Here the CDR3 DNA reads TGTGCCAGCAGCTCTTATCAGGGGACTGAAGCTTTCTTT.